This T cell receptor (beta chain) was captured in a study of blood T cell repertoires in COVID-19. The CDR3 contains 14 residues. In germline, CDR1 is SGDLS, CDR2 YYNGEE. After removal of 0 bases from V and 5 bases from J, the junction contained 4 bases not matched to a gene. TCRdb keeps only in-frame clones here, not all; method: immunoSEQ multiplex PCR. The sample carries 130,000 or so clones, 82% recorded once. Sample: peripheral blood. This sequence was found in a woman between 65 and 79 years old with acute or convalescent COVID-19. The V gene is TRBV9, the J gene TRBJ1-2; 7 bases map to TRBD1. CDR3 loop: CASSVDTGVYGYTF. The CDR3 nucleotides are TGTGCCAGCAGCGTAGATACAGGGGTGTATGGCTACACCTTC.